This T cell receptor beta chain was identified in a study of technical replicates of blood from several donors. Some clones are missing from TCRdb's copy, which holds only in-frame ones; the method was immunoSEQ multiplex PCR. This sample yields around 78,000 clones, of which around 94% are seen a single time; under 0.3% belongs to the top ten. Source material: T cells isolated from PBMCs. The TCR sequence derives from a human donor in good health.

CDR3 sequence: CASRGPTNEKLFF. CDR3 nucleotide sequence: TGCGCCAGCAGGGGGCCAACTAATGAAAAACTGTTTTTT. The chain joins TRBV5-1 to TRBJ1-4; D is possibly TRBD1 (5 bases). The CDR3 runs to 13 residues. Germline values: CDR1 SGHRS, CDR2 YFSETQ. Trimming left V 5 bases short and J 0 bases short, with 5 bases between.